The 5 T cell receptor beta chains reported below all come from one sample, sequenced in a study of blood T cell repertoires in COVID-19. Profiling relied on immunoSEQ multiplex PCR, and the TCRdb table lists in-frame clones only, not all of them. This sample has about 250,000 clones, with around 90% found just once. Sequencing used PBMCs or T cells enriched from blood (not recorded which). These receptors were collected from a woman aged 45-65 years who had recovered from COVID-19.

This clone came up once. This chain joins TRBV12-3 or TRBV12-4 and TRBJ1-2; 9 nucleotides match TRBD1. V trimming: 6 bases; J trimming: 7 bases; junction bases outside the gene matches: 6. The CDR3 extends over 13 amino acids. The CDR3 loop is CASRPGQGFGYTF. CDR3 nucleotide sequence: TGTGCCAGCAGACCGGGACAGGGATTTGGCTACACCTTC.

The chain links TRBV10-3 to TRBJ2-7; 7 positions agree with TRBD2. Germline CDR1 and CDR2: ENHRY and SYGVKD. Losses at the gene ends were 6 bases for V and 2 bases for J; bases not matched to a gene: 13. The CDR3 is 16 amino acids. The CDR3 region is CAISASSGGLTYEQYF. Here the CDR3 DNA reads TGTGCCATCAGCGCTTCTAGCGGAGGGCTCACCTACGAGCAGTACTTC.

This clone was seen a few times. V and J are TRBV21-1 and TRBJ2-7; the D call in the table, TRBD2, was not verified against the DNA. TRBV21-1 is a recognized pseudogene. This CDR3 region has 20 residues. CDR3 DNA sequence: TGTGCCAGCAGCAAAGACAGGAAAAGCGCGGGGGGCGCGTCAGTGGACGAGCAGTACTTC. Translated, it gives CASSKDRKSAGGASVDEQYF.

The rearrangement joins TRBV2 to TRBJ1-1; the D is unclear. The V end lost 2 bases, the J end lost 2 bases, and 15 bases lay between the germline ends. The length of the CDR3 is 16 residues. Per the germline V gene, CDR1 is SNHLY and CDR2 is FYNNEI. The CDR3 here is CASSEIRWRDNTEAFF. For the CDR3, the DNA is TGTGCCAGCAGTGAAATTCGGTGGCGGGATAACACTGAAGCTTTCTTT.

As to this clone: The same CDR3 also results from other DNA sequences found in this sample. This chain links TRBV5-6 with TRBJ1-1, with TRBD1 identical over 10 bases. CDR3 length equals 16 residues. The J segment lost 1 base and the V segment lost 3 bases, leaving 6 bases of the junction unmatched. From germline, CDR1 is SGHDT and CDR2 YYEEEE. In nucleotides, the CDR3 is TGTGCCAGCAGCTCCCCGGGACAGGGGAGGAACACTGAAGCTTTCTTT. It yields the protein CASSSPGQGRNTEAFF.